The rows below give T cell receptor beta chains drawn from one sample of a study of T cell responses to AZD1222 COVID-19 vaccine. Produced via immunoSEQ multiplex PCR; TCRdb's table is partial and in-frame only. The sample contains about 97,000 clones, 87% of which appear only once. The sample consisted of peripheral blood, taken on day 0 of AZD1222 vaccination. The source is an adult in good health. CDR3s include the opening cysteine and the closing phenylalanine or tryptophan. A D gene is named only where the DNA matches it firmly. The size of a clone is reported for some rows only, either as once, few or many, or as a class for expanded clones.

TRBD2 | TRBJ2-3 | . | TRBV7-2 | CASSRIRTSGRDTQYF | TGTGCCAGCAGCCGCATAAGGACTAGCGGGAGAGATACGCAGTATTTT
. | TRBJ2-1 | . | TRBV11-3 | CASSSSVHEQFF | TGTGCCAGCAGTTCTAGCGTCCATGAGCAGTTCTTC
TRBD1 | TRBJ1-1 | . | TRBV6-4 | CASRRQGAGNTEAFF | TGTGCCAGCAGACGACAGGGGGCGGGGAACACTGAAGCTTTCTTT
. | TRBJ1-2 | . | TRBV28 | CASSSGTPNYGYTF | TGTGCCAGCAGTTCCGGGACTCCCAACTATGGCTACACCTTC
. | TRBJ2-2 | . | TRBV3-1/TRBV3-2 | CASSQPYDLGGELFF | TGTGCCAGCAGCCAACCCTATGACCTGGGCGGGGAGCTGTTTTTT
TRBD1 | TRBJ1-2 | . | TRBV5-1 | CASSLETGEVGYGYTF | TGCGCCAGCAGCTTGGAGACAGGGGAAGTTGGGTATGGCTACACCTTC
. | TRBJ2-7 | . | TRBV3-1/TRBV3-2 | CASSQDLTVYEQYF | TGTGCCAGCAGCCAAGATCTAACAGTGTACGAGCAGTACTTC
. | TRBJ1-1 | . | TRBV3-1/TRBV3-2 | CASSQAHTEAFF | TGTGCCAGCAGCCAAGCCCACACTGAAGCTTTCTTT
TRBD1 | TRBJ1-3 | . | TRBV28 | CASSLPTGSGNTIYF | TGTGCCAGCAGTTTGCCGACAGGGTCCGGAAACACCATATATTTT
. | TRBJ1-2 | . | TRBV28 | CASRRPWGNYGYTF | TGTGCCAGCAGACGACCGTGGGGGAACTATGGCTACACCTTC
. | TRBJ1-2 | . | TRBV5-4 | CASSSTAYGYTF | TGTGCCAGCAGCTCGACAGCCTATGGCTACACCTTC
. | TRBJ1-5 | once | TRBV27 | CASSSLSNQPRHF | TGTGCCAGCAGTTCTCTAAGCAATCAGCCCCGGCATTTT
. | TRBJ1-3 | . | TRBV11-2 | CASSPLGDGGFSGNTIYF | TGTGCCAGCAGCCCACTGGGGGACGGGGGGTTCTCTGGAAACACCATATATTTT
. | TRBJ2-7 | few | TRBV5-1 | CASSEQGGNEQYF | TGCGCCAGCAGCGAACAGGGAGGCAACGAGCAGTACTTC
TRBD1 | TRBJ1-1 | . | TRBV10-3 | CAISRTGGAGTEAFF | TGTGCCATCAGCAGGACAGGGGGCGCCGGGACTGAAGCTTTCTTT
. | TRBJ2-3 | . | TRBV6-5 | CASSYYSSSTDTQYF | TGTGCCAGCAGTTACTACTCGTCTAGCACAGATACGCAGTATTTT
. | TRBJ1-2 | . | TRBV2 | CASSDRLRTYGYTF | TGTGCCAGCAGCGACAGATTACGAACCTATGGCTACACCTTC
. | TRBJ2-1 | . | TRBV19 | CASSLRGVNEQFF | TGTGCCAGTAGTCTGAGAGGGGTGAATGAGCAGTTCTTC
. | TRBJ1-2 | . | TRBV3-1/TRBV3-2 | CASSSRPTNYGYTF | TGTGCCAGCAGCTCCCGACCGACTAACTATGGCTACACCTTC
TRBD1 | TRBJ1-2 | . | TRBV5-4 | CASSSGQGARGYTF | TGTGCCAGCAGCTCGGGACAGGGGGCGAGGGGCTACACCTTC
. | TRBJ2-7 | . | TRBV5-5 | CASSLAGGSYEQYF | TGTGCCAGCAGCTTGGCCGGCGGATCCTACGAGCAGTACTTC
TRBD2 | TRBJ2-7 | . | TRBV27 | CASSRAGNPKIYYEQYF | TGTGCCAGCAGTCGAGCGGGGAACCCGAAAATTTACTACGAGCAGTACTTC